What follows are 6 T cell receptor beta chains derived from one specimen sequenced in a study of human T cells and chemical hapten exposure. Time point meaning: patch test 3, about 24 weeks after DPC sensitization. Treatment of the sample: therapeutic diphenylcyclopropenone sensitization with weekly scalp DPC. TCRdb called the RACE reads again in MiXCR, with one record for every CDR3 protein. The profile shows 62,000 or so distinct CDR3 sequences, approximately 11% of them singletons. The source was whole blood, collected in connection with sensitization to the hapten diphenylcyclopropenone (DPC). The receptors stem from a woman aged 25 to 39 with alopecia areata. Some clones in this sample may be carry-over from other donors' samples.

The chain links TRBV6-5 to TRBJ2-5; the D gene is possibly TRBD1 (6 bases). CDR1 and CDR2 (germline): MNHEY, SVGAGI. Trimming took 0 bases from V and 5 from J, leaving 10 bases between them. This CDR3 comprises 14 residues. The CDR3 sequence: CASSYSGGGETQYF. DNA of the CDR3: TGTGCCAGCAGTTACTCTGGGGGCGGGGAGACCCAGTACTTC.

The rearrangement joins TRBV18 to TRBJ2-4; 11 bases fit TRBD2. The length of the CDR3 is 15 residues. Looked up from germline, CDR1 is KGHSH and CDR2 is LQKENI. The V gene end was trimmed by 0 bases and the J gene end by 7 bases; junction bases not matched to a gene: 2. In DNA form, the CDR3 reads TGTGCCAGCTCACCACCCGGGACTAGCGGTAACATTCAGTACTTC. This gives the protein CASSPPGTSGNIQYF.

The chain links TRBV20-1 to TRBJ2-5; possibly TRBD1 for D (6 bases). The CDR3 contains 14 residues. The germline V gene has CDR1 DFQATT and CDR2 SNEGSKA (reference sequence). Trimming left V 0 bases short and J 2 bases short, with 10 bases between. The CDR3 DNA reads TGCAGTGCTAGAGATACAGGGACGCAAGAGACCCAGTACTTC. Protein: CSARDTGTQETQYF.

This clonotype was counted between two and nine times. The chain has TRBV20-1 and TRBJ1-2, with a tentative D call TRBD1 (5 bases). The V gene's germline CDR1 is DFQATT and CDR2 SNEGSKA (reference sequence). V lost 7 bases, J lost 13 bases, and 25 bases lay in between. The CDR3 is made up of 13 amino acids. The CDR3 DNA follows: TGCAGTGGGACAAGGGGCCCGTCTTCGTTCTCCACCTTC. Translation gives CSGTRGPSSFSTF.

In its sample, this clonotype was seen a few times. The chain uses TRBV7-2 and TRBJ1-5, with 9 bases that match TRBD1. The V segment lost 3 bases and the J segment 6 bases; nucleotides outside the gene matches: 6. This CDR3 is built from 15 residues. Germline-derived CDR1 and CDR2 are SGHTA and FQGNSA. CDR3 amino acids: CASSFLQGARQPQHF. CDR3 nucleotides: TGTGCCAGCAGCTTTCTACAGGGGGCGCGTCAGCCCCAGCATTTT.

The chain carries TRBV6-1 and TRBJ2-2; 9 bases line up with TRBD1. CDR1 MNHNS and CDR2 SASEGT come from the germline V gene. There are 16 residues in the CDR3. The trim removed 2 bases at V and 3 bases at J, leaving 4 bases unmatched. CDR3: CASSELGTGYTGELFF. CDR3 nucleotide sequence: TGTGCCAGCAGTGAATTAGGGACAGGGTACACCGGGGAGCTGTTTTTT.